This T cell receptor (beta chain) was documented in a study of T cell responses to AZD1222 COVID-19 vaccine. Overall study results and limits: Clonal diversity was possibly underestimated, and the donors were mostly white British, with more females. Repertoire collection took place solely once the T cell response had peaked.

With V trimmed by 2 bases and J by 0 bases, 3 bases remained unmatched. Germline V gene data show CDR1 as MNHNS and CDR2 as SASEGT. The CDR3 length is 15 residues. Generated by immunoSEQ multiplex PCR, the TCRdb table keeps only in-frame clones and is missing some. The sample has some 130,000 clones; about nine tenths are singletons. To note about this clone: The antigen is not known.

The clonotype was recovered from an adult in good health. J is TRBJ1-2 and V is TRBV6-1; 7 bases are a match to TRBD1. Sample: peripheral blood, taken on day 0 of AZD1222 vaccination. The CDR3 loop reads CASSESGQANYGYTF. For the CDR3, the DNA is TGTGCCAGCAGTGAATCCGGACAGGCTAACTATGGCTACACCTTC.